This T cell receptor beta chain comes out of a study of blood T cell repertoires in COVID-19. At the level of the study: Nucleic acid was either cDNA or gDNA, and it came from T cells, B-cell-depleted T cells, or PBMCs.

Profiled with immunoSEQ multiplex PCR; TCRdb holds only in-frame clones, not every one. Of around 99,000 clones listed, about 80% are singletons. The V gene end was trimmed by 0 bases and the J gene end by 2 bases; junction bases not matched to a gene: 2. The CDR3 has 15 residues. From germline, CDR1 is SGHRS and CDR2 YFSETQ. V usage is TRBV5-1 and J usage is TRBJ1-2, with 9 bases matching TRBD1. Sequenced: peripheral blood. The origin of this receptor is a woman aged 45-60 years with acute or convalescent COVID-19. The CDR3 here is CASSLGTGENYGYTF. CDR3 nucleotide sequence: TGCGCCAGCAGCTTGGGGACAGGGGAGAACTATGGCTACACCTTC.